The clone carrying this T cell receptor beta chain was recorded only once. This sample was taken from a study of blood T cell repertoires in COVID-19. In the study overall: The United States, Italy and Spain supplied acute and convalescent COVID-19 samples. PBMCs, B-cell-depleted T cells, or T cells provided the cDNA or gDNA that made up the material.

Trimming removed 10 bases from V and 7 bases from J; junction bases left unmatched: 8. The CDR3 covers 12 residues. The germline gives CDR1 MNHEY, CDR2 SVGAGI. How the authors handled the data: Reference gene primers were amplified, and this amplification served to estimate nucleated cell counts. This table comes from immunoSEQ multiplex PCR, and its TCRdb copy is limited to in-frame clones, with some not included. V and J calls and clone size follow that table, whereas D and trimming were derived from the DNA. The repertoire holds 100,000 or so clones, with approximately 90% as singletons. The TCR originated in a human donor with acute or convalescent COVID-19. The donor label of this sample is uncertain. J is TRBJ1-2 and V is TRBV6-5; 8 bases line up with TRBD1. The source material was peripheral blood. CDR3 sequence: CATRQGRVGYTF. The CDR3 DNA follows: TGTGCCACCCGACAGGGGAGGGTTGGCTACACCTTC.